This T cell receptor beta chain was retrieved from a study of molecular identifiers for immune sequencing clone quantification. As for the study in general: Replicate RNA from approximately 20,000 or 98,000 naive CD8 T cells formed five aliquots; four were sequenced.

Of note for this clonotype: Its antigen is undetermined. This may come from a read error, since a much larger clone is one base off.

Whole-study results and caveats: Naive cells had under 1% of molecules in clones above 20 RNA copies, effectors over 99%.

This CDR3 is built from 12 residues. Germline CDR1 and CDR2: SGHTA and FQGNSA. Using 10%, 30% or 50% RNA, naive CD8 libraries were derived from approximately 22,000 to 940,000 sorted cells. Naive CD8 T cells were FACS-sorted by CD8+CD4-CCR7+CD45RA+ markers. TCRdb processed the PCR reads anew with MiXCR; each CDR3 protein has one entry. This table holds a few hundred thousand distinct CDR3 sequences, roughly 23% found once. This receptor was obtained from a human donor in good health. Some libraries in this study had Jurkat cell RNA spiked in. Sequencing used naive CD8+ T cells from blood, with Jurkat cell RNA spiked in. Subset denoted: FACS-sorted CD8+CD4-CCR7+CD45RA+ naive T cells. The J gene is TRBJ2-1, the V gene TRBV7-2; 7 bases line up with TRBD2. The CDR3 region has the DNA TGTGCCAGCAGCGATAGCGGGTATGAGCAGCTCTTC. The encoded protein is CASSDSGYEQLF.